The 4 T cell receptor beta chains below come from one sample, sequenced in a study of cytomegalovirus exposure and HLA in healthy donors. It was with 60 Vbeta and 13 Jbeta primers that the PCR ran. Assay used: immunoSEQ multiplex PCR; TCRdb lists only in-frame clones, some missing. The data contain a few thousand clones, over 70% of them singletons. Sequencing used PBMCs. These receptors were collected from a woman between 40 and 50 years old in good health and CMV-seropositive.

This chain uses TRBV6-1 with TRBJ1-1, with a possible D match to TRBD1 (6 bases). This CDR3 has 14 residues. The V gene lost 5 bases and the J gene lost 0 bases, with 10 bases spanning the gap. In germline, CDR1 is MNHNS, CDR2 SASEGT. CDR3 sequence reads: CASSRGGLNTEAFF. CDR3 in DNA: TGTGCCAGCAGTAGAGGGGGTCTGAACACTGAAGCTTTCTTT.

The gene calls are TRBV2 and TRBJ1-2, with D possibly being TRBD1 (6 bases). Trimming stripped 3 bases from V and 7 bases from J, with 9 bases between. Germline CDR1 SNHLY, CDR2 FYNNEI. The CDR3 runs 12 residues. In nucleotides, the CDR3 is TGTGCCAGCAGTGACAGGGGATTTGGCTACACCTTC. It specifies CASSDRGFGYTF.

This rearrangement joins TRBV29-1 to TRBJ2-6; the D is unclear. The CDR3 extends over 13 amino acids. Trimming removed 3 bases at V and 2 bases at J, with 5 bases between. Germline CDR1 reads SQVTM; CDR2 reads ANQGSEA. The CDR3 here is CSVDSAGANVLTF. Written as DNA, the CDR3 is TGCAGCGTTGATTCGGCTGGGGCCAACGTCCTGACTTTC.

This chain uses TRBV29-1 with TRBJ2-5, with 15 bases matching TRBD2. With 4 bases clipped from V and 5 bases from J, the junction kept 11 bases outside the gene matches. The CDR3 is 17 residues long. Germline V gives CDR1 SQVTM, CDR2 ANQGSEA. CDR3 region: CSVGGTSGGTPPETQYF. Here the CDR3 DNA reads TGCAGCGTTGGCGGGACTAGCGGGGGGACCCCTCCGGAGACCCAGTACTTC.